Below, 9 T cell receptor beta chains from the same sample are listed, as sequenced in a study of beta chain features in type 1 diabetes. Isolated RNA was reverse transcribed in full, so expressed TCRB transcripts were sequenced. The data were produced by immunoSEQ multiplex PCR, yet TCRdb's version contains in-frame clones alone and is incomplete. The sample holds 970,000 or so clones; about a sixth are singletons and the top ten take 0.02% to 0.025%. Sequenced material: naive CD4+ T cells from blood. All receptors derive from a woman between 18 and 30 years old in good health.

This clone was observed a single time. The CDR3 sequence is CASSRGGTGGNTEAFF. The CDR3 DNA reads as TGTGCCAGCAGCCGCGGTGGGACAGGGGGCAACACTGAAGCTTTCTTT. The chain links TRBV5-4 to TRBJ1-1; 12 bases agree with TRBD1. The CDR3 spans 16 residues. J lost 2 bases, V lost 4 bases, and 6 bases had no gene match. Germline CDR1 reads SGHNT; CDR2 reads YYREEE (reference sequence).

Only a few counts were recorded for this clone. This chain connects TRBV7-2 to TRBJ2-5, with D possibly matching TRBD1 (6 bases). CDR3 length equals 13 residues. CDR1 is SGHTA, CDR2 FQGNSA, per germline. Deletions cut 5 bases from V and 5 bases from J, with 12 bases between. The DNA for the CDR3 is TGTGCCAGCAGCGAACAGGGTATGGAGACCCAGTACTTC. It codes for CASSEQGMETQYF.

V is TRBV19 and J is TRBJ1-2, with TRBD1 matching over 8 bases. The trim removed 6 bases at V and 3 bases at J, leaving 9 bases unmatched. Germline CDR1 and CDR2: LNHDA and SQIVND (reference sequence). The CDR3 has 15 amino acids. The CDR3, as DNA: TGTGCCAGTAGAACTACCCGACAGGGGCACTATGGCTACACCTTC. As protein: CASRTTRQGHYGYTF.

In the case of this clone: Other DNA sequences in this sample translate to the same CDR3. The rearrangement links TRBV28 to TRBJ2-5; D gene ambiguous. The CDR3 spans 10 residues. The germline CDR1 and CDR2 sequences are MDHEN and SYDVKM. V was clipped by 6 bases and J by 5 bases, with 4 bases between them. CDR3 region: CASRGETQYF. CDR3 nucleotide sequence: TGTGCCAGCAGAGGGGAGACCCAGTACTTC. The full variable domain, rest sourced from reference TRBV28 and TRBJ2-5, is DVKVTQSSRYLVKRTGEKVFLECVQDMDHENMFWYRQDPGLGLRLIYFSYDVKMKEKGDIPEGYSVSREKKERFSLILESASTNQTSMYLCASRGETQYFGPGTRLLVL.

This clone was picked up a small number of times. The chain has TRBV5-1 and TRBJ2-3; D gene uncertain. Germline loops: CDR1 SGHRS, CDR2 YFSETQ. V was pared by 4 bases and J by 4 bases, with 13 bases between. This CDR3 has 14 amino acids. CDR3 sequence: CASSLQPESDTQYF. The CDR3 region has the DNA TGCGCCAGCAGCCTTCAGCCTGAATCAGATACGCAGTATTTT.

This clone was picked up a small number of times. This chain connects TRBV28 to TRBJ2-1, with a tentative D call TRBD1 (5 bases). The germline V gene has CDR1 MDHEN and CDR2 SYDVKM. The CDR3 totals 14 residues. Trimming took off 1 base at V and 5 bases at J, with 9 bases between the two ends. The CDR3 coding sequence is TGTGCCAGCAGTTTATCAGGGTTCAACAATGAGCAGTTCTTC. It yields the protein CASSLSGFNNEQFF.

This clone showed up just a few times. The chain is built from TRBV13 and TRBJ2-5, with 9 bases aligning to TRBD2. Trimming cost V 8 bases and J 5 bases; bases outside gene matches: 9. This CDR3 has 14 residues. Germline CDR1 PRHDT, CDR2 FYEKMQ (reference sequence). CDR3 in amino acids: CASGLAGERETQYF. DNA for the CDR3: TGTGCCAGCGGTTTAGCGGGAGAACGGGAGACCCAGTACTTC.

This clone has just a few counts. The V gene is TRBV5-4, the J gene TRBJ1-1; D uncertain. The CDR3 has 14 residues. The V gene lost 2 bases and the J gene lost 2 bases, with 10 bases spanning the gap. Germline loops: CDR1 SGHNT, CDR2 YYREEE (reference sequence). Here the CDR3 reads CASSLTDLNTEAFF. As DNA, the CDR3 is TGTGCCAGCAGCTTAACAGACCTTAACACTGAAGCTTTCTTT.

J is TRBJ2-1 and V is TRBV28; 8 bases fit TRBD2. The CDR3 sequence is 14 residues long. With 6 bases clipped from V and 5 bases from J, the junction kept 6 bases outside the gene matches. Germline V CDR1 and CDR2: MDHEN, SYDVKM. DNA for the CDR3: TGTGCCAGCAGACTGGCGGGAGGTCACAATGAGCAGTTCTTC. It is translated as CASRLAGGHNEQFF.